These 29 T cell receptor beta chains were sequenced from one sample in a study of T cell changes during pregnancy in multiple sclerosis (dated by TCRdb to about 2019). The library was produced with the immunoSEQ multiplex PCR assay. In TCRdb, the immuneACCESS table is reduced to in-frame sequences with V and J assigned. These tables do not hold every clone; where another copy was compared, an unresolved V gene accounts for under half, and the others remain unexplained. The sample data list about 120,000 clones, and over 85% of these were observed just once. Together, the top ten hold 6.2% of the sample. Source: peripheral blood, taken before pregnancy. Receptors originate from a female donor with multiple sclerosis, enrolled in a pregnancy study.

This clone showed up just once. The chain couples TRBV28 to TRBJ1-3; 9 bases fit TRBD1. The CDR3 loop spans 19 amino acids. J was trimmed by 1 base and V by 6 bases; bases with no gene match: 16. In germline, CDR1 is MDHEN, CDR2 SYDVKM. CDR3 in DNA: TGTGCCAGCAGCTCGACCGGGACAGGGAGATTCTTTTCTGGAAACACCATATATTTT. Protein sequence: CASSSTGTGRFFSGNTIYF. The whole variable domain, filled in from reference TRBV28 and TRBJ1-3, reads DVKVTQSSRYLVKRTGEKVFLECVQDMDHENMFWYRQDPGLGLRLIYFSYDVKMKEKGDIPEGYSVSREKKERFSLILESASTNQTSMYLCASSSTGTGRFFSGNTIYFGEGSWLTVV.

The V gene is TRBV19, the J gene TRBJ1-1; D is possibly TRBD1 (5 bases). V lost 7 bases to trimming and J lost 1 base, with 13 bases between them. The CDR3 consists of 14 residues. Germline loops: CDR1 LNHDA, CDR2 SQIVND (reference sequence). The CDR3 DNA sequence: TGTGCCAGTACGAAAGGACAACAGAACACTGAAGCTTTCTTT. It is translated as CASTKGQQNTEAFF. Based on the CDR3 plus reference TRBV19 and TRBJ1-1, the full variable domain is DGGITQSPKYLFRKEGQNVTLSCEQNLNHDAMYWYRQDPGQGLRLIYYSQIVNDFQKGDIAEGYSVSREKKESFPLTVTSAQKNPTAFYLCASTKGQQNTEAFFGQGTRLTVV.

The CDR3 DNA reads as TGTGCCAGCAGTGTCAGGGTCAACGGCTACACCTTC. It yields the protein CASSVRVNGYTF. The V and J genes are TRBV28 and TRBJ1-2; tentative D call: TRBD1 (5 bases). Germline CDR1 MDHEN, CDR2 SYDVKM. The CDR3 contains 12 residues. Trimming pared 5 bases from V and 8 bases from J, leaving 12 bases between.

The rearrangement links TRBV29-1 to TRBJ1-5; weak D call: TRBD1 (6 bases). This CDR3 has 15 amino acids. V dropped 4 bases and J dropped 1 base, with 14 bases sitting between them. Germline CDR1 SQVTM, CDR2 ANQGSEA. This CDR3 is CSVARGGGSNQPQHF. The CDR3 coding sequence is TGCAGCGTTGCCAGGGGCGGAGGAAGCAATCAGCCCCAGCATTTT.

This chain connects TRBV2 to TRBJ2-1, with D hard to call. CDR1 SNHLY and CDR2 FYNNEI come from the germline V gene. The CDR3 runs to 13 residues. V dropped 7 bases and J dropped 8 bases, with 15 bases sitting between them. The chain's CDR3 is CASTDNLRYEQFF. In DNA form, the CDR3 reads TGTGCCAGCACAGATAACCTTCGATATGAGCAGTTCTTC.

V usage is TRBV7-3 and J usage is TRBJ1-6; 8 nucleotides agree with TRBD1. CDR3 length: 15 residues. Per the germline V gene, CDR1 is SGHTA and CDR2 is FQGTGA. V shed 1 base, J shed 9 bases, and the junction held 5 bases outside the gene matches. CDR3 DNA sequence: TGTGCCAGCAGCTTAAATGCAGGGGGCGGTTCACCCCTCCACTTT. Amino acid sequence: CASSLNAGGGSPLHF.

Only a few counts were recorded for this clone. The V and J genes are TRBV6-6 and TRBJ1-1; 7 nucleotides match TRBD1. The CDR3 is made up of 13 amino acids. Germline CDR1 MNHNY, CDR2 SVGAGI (reference sequence). Unmatched junction bases numbered 5, after V lost 6 bases and J lost 4 bases. The DNA for the CDR3 is TGTGCCAGCAGCGACAGGGAAATCACTGAAGCTTTCTTT. This encodes CASSDREITEAFF.

CDR3 coding DNA: TGTGCCAGCAGCTGGAGTGTGTTGGATACGCAGTATTTT. It is translated as CASSWSVLDTQYF. The V gene is TRBV11-2, the J gene TRBJ2-3; no firm D call. V lost 4 bases and J 6 bases, leaving 11 bases between the germline ends. The CDR3 consists of 13 residues. Germline CDR1 and CDR2: SGHAT and FQNNGV.

This rearrangement joins TRBV10-3 to TRBJ2-7, with 7 bases matching TRBD1. V lost 4 bases and J lost 6; bases outside the gene matches: 9. CDR3 length equals 14 residues. CDR1 and CDR2 (germline): ENHRY, SYGVKD. The CDR3 region is CAISGQGREGEQYF. In DNA form, the CDR3 reads TGTGCCATCAGTGGACAGGGACGCGAGGGCGAGCAGTACTTC.

The chain recombines TRBV5-4 with TRBJ2-7; 14 bases are shared with TRBD2. CDR1 is SGHNT and CDR2 is YYREEE in the germline V gene (reference sequence). The junction had 12 bases not matched to a gene; V was cut back by 4 bases and J by 6 bases. This CDR3 contains 17 residues. The CDR3 protein is CASSRTSGRPSPLEQYF. The CDR3 DNA is TGTGCCAGCAGCCGGACTAGCGGGAGGCCCTCCCCCCTCGAGCAGTACTTC.

This chain uses TRBV5-1 with TRBJ2-3; no clear D. V lost 3 bases and J 2 bases, leaving 16 bases between the germline ends. Germline values: CDR1 SGHRS, CDR2 YFSETQ. The CDR3 is made up of 16 amino acids. DNA of the CDR3: TGCGCCAGCAGCTCGGTCAACCACCTCTACACAGATACGCAGTATTTT. Its protein product is CASSSVNHLYTDTQYF.

J is TRBJ2-5 and V is TRBV2; possible D gene TRBD2, 5 bases. This CDR3 has 12 residues. Germline V gene sequence: CDR1 SNHLY, CDR2 FYNNEI. V lost 7 bases to trimming and J lost 4 bases, with 10 bases between them. The CDR3 DNA is TGTGCCAGCACCTACCGGGGAGAGACCCAGTACTTC. This codes for CASTYRGETQYF. The complete variable domain, with remaining parts taken from reference TRBV2 and TRBJ2-5, reads EPEVTQTPSHQVTQMGQEVILRCVPISNHLYFYWYRQILGQKVEFLVSFYNNEISEKSEIFDDQFSVERPDGSNFTLKIRSTKLEDSAMYFCASTYRGETQYFGPGTRLLVL.

J is TRBJ1-2 and V is TRBV6-1; 9 bases align to TRBD1. CDR1 and CDR2 (germline): MNHNS, SASEGT. The CDR3 contains 14 residues. The J segment lost 4 bases and the V segment lost 5 bases, leaving 5 bases of the junction unmatched. The CDR3 DNA sequence: TGTGCCAGCAGTCCGGGACAGGGAGGCTATGGCTACACCTTC. It codes for CASSPGQGGYGYTF.

This chain joins TRBV29-1 and TRBJ1-2, with 12 positions matching TRBD1. After removal of 6 bases from V and 6 bases from J, the junction contained 14 bases not matched to a gene. The CDR3 extends over 16 amino acids. The germline gives CDR1 SQVTM, CDR2 ANQGSEA. The CDR3 DNA follows: TGCAGCGTCACCCGATGGGGACAGGGGGCTAGAAATGGCTACACCTTC. Its translation: CSVTRWGQGARNGYTF.

The J gene is TRBJ2-2, the V gene TRBV5-1; the D is unclear. Germline V CDR1 and CDR2: SGHRS, YFSETQ. This CDR3 region has 13 residues. V was trimmed by 1 base and J by 6 bases, leaving 7 bases between them. CDR3 nucleotides: TGCGCCAGCAGCTTGATCAGATCCGGGGAGCTGTTTTTT. Residues: CASSLIRSGELFF.

This chain joins TRBV29-1 and TRBJ1-1; 7 bases agree with TRBD1. The V gene end was trimmed by 6 bases and the J gene end by 0 bases; junction bases not matched to a gene: 4. Germline assignment: CDR1 SQVTM and CDR2 ANQGSEA. The CDR3 consists of 13 residues. CDR3 DNA sequence: TGCAGCGTCCTACAGGGGATGAACACTGAAGCTTTCTTT. It codes for CSVLQGMNTEAFF.

This chain uses TRBV4-2 with TRBJ1-1, with D possibly TRBD1 on 6 matching bases. The CDR3 runs 13 residues. Germline V gene lookup returns CDR1 LGHNA and CDR2 YNFKEQ. V lost 0 bases to trimming and J lost 8 bases, with 10 bases between them. Here the CDR3 DNA reads TGTGCCAGCAGCCAAGATACCCAGGGGGAAGCTTTCTTT. The encoded protein is CASSQDTQGEAFF.

The chain is built from TRBV23-1 and TRBJ2-4, with D unresolved. Being an ORF, TRBV23-1 has a function that is uncertain. Trimming removed 0 bases at V and 1 base at J, with 10 bases between. The CDR3 has 16 amino acids. CDR3 DNA sequence: TGCGCCAGCAGTCAATCGAACGGTATTGCCAAAAACATTCAGTACTTC. Translation gives CASSQSNGIAKNIQYF.

V is TRBV7-3 and J is TRBJ2-7; D perhaps matches TRBD1 (6 bases). CDR1 is SGHTA, CDR2 FQGTGA, per germline. The CDR3 has 14 residues. V was trimmed by 4 bases and J by 2 bases, leaving 12 bases between them. CDR3 region: CASSSGAVAYEQYF. The CDR3 DNA reads as TGTGCCAGCAGCTCAGGGGCCGTAGCCTACGAGCAGTACTTC.

This chain joins TRBV30 and TRBJ1-3, with a possible D match to TRBD1 (5 bases). Trimming took off 1 base at V and 4 bases at J, with 20 bases between the two ends. Germline CDR1 GTSNPN, CDR2 SVGIG (reference sequence). CDR3 size: 17 residues. In DNA, the CDR3 is TGTGCCTGGAGTGGGGCCATTAGGGGCTCGTACGGAAACACCATATATTTT. Translation gives CAWSGAIRGSYGNTIYF.

The rearrangement uses TRBV7-3 and TRBJ1-6; D may be TRBD1 (5 bases). Germline CDR1 is SGHTA and CDR2 is FQGTGA. The V gene lost 4 bases and the J gene lost 7 bases, with 14 bases spanning the gap. There are 15 residues in the CDR3. The CDR3 here is CASSSLGVGNSPLHF. The CDR3 bases are TGTGCCAGCAGCTCCCTAGGGGTTGGGAATTCACCCCTCCACTTT.

This sequence joins TRBV25-1 and TRBJ1-5; 9 bases match TRBD1. The junction had 9 bases not matched to a gene; V was cut back by 3 bases and J by 6 bases. This CDR3 has 16 residues. Germline V gene data show CDR1 as MGHDK and CDR2 as SYGVNS. CDR3 protein: CASSDSGTGTGQPQHF. The CDR3 region has the DNA TGTGCCAGCAGTGACTCCGGGACAGGGACTGGTCAGCCCCAGCATTTT.

This chain links TRBV7-8 with TRBJ2-1; TRBD2 aligns across 12 bases. The CDR3 length is 15 residues. The V gene's germline CDR1 is SGHVS and CDR2 FQNEAQ. The V and J ends lost 1 base and 7 bases, in that order; junction bases with no gene match: 2. CDR3 sequence (DNA): TGTGCCAGCAGCTTAGTAGGGACTAGCGGGAATGAGCAGTTCTTC. The encoded protein is CASSLVGTSGNEQFF.

V is TRBV18 and J is TRBJ2-4; the match to TRBD1 covers 9 bases. The CDR3 loop spans 14 amino acids. The V gene end was trimmed by 2 bases and the J gene end by 6 bases; junction bases not matched to a gene: 2. The V gene's germline CDR1 is KGHSH and CDR2 LQKENI. The DNA for the CDR3 is TGTGCCAGCTCACCAGGGACAGGGAGAAACATTCAGTACTTC. It encodes CASSPGTGRNIQYF. Based on the CDR3 plus reference TRBV18 and TRBJ2-4, the full variable domain is NAGVMQNPRHLVRRRGQEARLRCSPMKGHSHVYWYRQLPEEGLKFMVYLQKENIIDESGMPKERFSAEFPKEGPSILRIQQVVRGDSAAYFCASSPGTGRNIQYFGAGTRLSVL.

The rearrangement links TRBV25-1 to TRBJ1-6; 8 bases map to TRBD1. CDR3 length: 13 residues. Germline V gene sequence: CDR1 MGHDK, CDR2 SYGVNS. With 6 bases clipped from V and 7 bases from J, the junction kept 2 bases outside the gene matches. CDR3 sequence (DNA): TGTGCCAGCAGGGGACAGGAAAATTCACCCCTCCACTTT. It codes for CASRGQENSPLHF.

This chain links TRBV7-6 with TRBJ2-1, with 7 bases matching TRBD2. Germline V gene lookup returns CDR1 SGHVS and CDR2 FNYEAQ. Germline trimming cut 5 bases from V and 8 bases from J; bases unmatched to any gene: 12. CDR3 length equals 15 residues. CDR3 nucleotide sequence: TGTGCCAGCAGCCTCCCCCCGGGAGGTTCCGATGAGCAGTTCTTC. Protein product: CASSLPPGGSDEQFF.

The chain has TRBV27 and TRBJ2-1; 13 nucleotides agree with TRBD2. After removal of 5 bases from V and 5 bases from J, the junction contained 6 bases not matched to a gene. The CDR3 extends over 16 amino acids. From germline, CDR1 is MNHEY and CDR2 SMNVEV (reference sequence). CDR3 loop: CASSLQGTSGNNEQFF. CDR3 bases: TGTGCCAGCAGTCTCCAAGGGACTAGCGGGAACAATGAGCAGTTCTTC.

This chain connects TRBV10-2 to TRBJ2-7, with 11 bases aligning to TRBD1. Trimming removed 6 bases from V and 7 bases from J; junction bases left unmatched: 8. Germline CDR1 and CDR2: WSHSY and SAAADI. CDR3 size: 14 residues. The CDR3 DNA reads TGCGCCAGCAGGGATCCGGGACAGGGGGATGAGCAGTACTTC. Protein: CASRDPGQGDEQYF.

The genes are TRBV5-1 and TRBJ1-1, with TRBD1 matching over 7 bases. The CDR3 length is 14 residues. Germline V gives CDR1 SGHRS, CDR2 YFSETQ. With 3 bases clipped from V and 3 bases from J, the junction kept 5 bases outside the gene matches. The CDR3 nucleotides are TGCGCCAGCAGCTCGATTGACAGGGACACTGAAGCTTTCTTT. The encoded protein is CASSSIDRDTEAFF.